This T cell receptor (beta chain) derives from a study of radiotherapy plus CTLA-4 blockade in lung cancer. Study observations and caveats: There was expansion of tumor-derived TCR clones in blood after radiotherapy plus ipilimumab. Reportedly, early blood T cell clone dynamics best predicted response, with interferon-beta.

CDR1 is MNHEY, CDR2 SVGAGI, per germline. The CDR3 totals 16 residues. V lost 2 bases, J lost 1 base, and 5 bases stayed unmatched. Alongside CTLA-4 blockade with ipilimumab, patients with chemo-refractory metastatic non-small-cell lung cancer received focal radiation. Using immunoSEQ multiplex PCR, the repertoire was profiled, and TCRdb retains in-frame clones only, with some absent. The table records about 120,000 clones, 80% to 90% of them present only once. Remarks on this clone: The antigen remains undetermined.

The specimen was peripheral blood, collected from a patient treated with radiotherapy plus ipilimumab. This receptor was taken from a human donor with non-small cell lung cancer that progressed on radiotherapy plus ipilimumab. The chain recombines TRBV6-5 with TRBJ2-3; 8 bases map to TRBD2. The CDR3 loop reads CASSYGLASGTDTQYF. CDR3 DNA: TGTGCCAGCAGTTACGGACTAGCCTCTGGCACAGATACGCAGTATTTT.